The text below deals with one T cell receptor (beta chain). The antigen is not known. The entry originates in a study of beta chain features in type 1 diabetes. Study outcomes and limitations: Naive, central memory and regulatory TCRB repertoires appeared more similar among patients than healthy donors.

Deletions cut 0 bases from V and 5 bases from J, with 15 bases between. Germline V gives CDR1 SGHRS, CDR2 YFSETQ. The CDR3 extends over 16 amino acids. Expressed TCRB transcripts were sequenced after all isolated RNA was converted to cDNA. The method was immunoSEQ multiplex PCR; TCRdb's version includes in-frame clones alone and lacks a portion of them. This table has nearly 350,000 clones, 8% appearing once. V usage is TRBV5-1 and J usage is TRBJ2-1, with D possibly being TRBD2 (5 bases). The clonotype originates from a woman younger than 30 in good health. Sample: central memory CD4+ T cells from blood. The DNA of the CDR3 is TGCGCCAGCAGCTTGGGATCCAGCGGAGAAAACAATGAGCAGTTCTTC. Protein product: CASSLGSSGENNEQFF. Full variable domain (remainder filled in from reference TRBV5-1 and TRBJ2-1): KAGVTQTPRYLIKTRGQQVTLSCSPISGHRSVSWYQQTPGQGLQFLFEYFSETQRNKGNFPGRFSGRQFSNSRSEMNVSTLELGDSALYLCASSLGSSGENNEQFFGPGTRLTVL.